This T cell receptor beta chain was recovered during a study of OX40 agonist ivuxolimab in advanced cancers. At the level of the study: Dose-escalation patients were diagnosed with hepatocellular carcinoma, melanoma, renal cell cancer or head and neck cancer. One hepatocellular carcinoma and a couple of cutaneous melanoma patients partially responded. Notes on the study in general: Expanded clones tended on average to be more numerous among CD8+ T cells than CD4+. Nonresponders included some who also had low normalized T-cell clonal expansion.

Comment on this clone: Its target is unknown.

Clones were sequenced by immunoSEQ multiplex PCR, and TCRdb holds only the in-frame ones, with some missing. Among around 68,000 clones listed, roughly 84% were seen once. The receptor comes from an adult with an advanced solid tumor such as melanoma, head and neck, liver or kidney cancer. The material sequenced was CD4+ or CD8+ T cells sorted from blood, taken in a trial of the OX40 agonist ivuxolimab.

The CDR3: CAWSDWEGYTF. The CDR3 nucleotides are TGTGCCTGGAGTGATTGGGAAGGCTACACCTTC. The rearrangement joins TRBV30 to TRBJ1-2; no reliable D call. V was clipped by 1 base and J by 8 bases, with 8 bases between them. CDR1 and CDR2 from the germline V gene are GTSNPN and SVGIG (reference sequence). The length of the CDR3 is 11 residues.